This T cell receptor (beta chain) was recovered during a study of blood T cell repertoires in COVID-19. Study background: PBMCs, B-cell-depleted T cells, or T cells were the source of the cDNA or gDNA that made up the material.

V shed 5 bases and J shed 1 base, with 20 bases lying between them. The CDR3 sequence is 17 residues long. Germline V gene lookup returns CDR1 SGHTA and CDR2 FQGNSA. Here immunoSEQ multiplex PCR was the method, and the copy in TCRdb shows in-frame clones only, minus some. In the table there are around 12,000 clones, over 75% of which are singletons. Input material: peripheral blood. The rearrangement joins TRBV7-2 to TRBJ1-1; D may be TRBD1 (6 bases). This TCR was recovered from a human donor in a cohort sampled during active COVID-19. The CDR3 reads CASSTTGYPTPNTEAFF. The DNA for the CDR3 is TGTGCCAGCAGCACGACAGGTTACCCAACCCCGAACACTGAAGCTTTCTTT.